The T cell receptor beta chain under discussion was sequenced for a study of Ad26.COV2.S vaccination and SARS-CoV-2 variants. Treatment noted: around 19 received Ad26.COV2.S at low or high dose, single or two shots; about 5 received placebo; per-sample allocation not given. Specimens were obtained on day 63 following the first vaccine or placebo injection. A Boston donor was an adult aged 18-55 years. Ad26.COV2.S expressed prefusion-stabilized spike from the original Wuhan strain. Measured with immunoSEQ multiplex PCR; TCRdb has only the in-frame clones, and not every one. The sample lists roughly 350,000 clones, approximately 90% occurring once. V was pared by 8 bases and J by 8 bases, with 12 bases between. CDR1 is SEHNR, CDR2 FQNEAQ, per germline (reference sequence). This CDR3 contains 12 residues.

This TCR came from a person aged 18-60 years who received the Ad26.COV2.S COVID-19 vaccine or a placebo. The chain has TRBV7-9 and TRBJ1-4, with a tentative D call TRBD1 (5 bases). This sample comprised peripheral blood, obtained in a trial of Ad26.COV2.S vaccine versus placebo. CDR3 sequence reads: CASLGADEKLFF. The CDR3 nucleotides are TGTGCCAGCTTAGGGGCGGACGAAAAACTGTTTTTT.